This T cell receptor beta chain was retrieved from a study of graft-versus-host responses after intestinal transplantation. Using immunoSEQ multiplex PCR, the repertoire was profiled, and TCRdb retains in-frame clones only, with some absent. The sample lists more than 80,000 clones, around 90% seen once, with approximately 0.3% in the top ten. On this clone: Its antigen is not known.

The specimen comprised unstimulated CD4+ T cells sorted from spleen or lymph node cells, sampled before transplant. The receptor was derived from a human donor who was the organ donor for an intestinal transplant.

CDR3 sequence (DNA): TGTGCCAGCAGCGGGGACAGGCAACCCCTCCACTTT. This gives the protein CASSGDRQPLHF. The rearrangement links TRBV21-1 to TRBJ1-6; the table's TRBD1 call for D was not verified on the DNA. TRBV21-1 is listed as a pseudogene. CDR3 length: 12 residues.